Following are 8 T cell receptor beta chains from one sample sequenced in a study of blood T cell repertoires in COVID-19. The repertoire was sequenced with immunoSEQ multiplex PCR; TCRdb's copy has only in-frame clones and lacks some. The sample lists approximately 200,000 clones, 70% to 90% seen once, with 2.5% to 3% in the top ten. The sample was peripheral blood. The receptors stem from a woman aged 25 to 39 with active or convalescent COVID-19.

The J gene is TRBJ2-3, the V gene TRBV7-2; 14 bases line up with TRBD2. This CDR3 contains 15 residues. CDR1 is SGHTA, CDR2 FQGNSA, per germline. V was pared by 4 bases and J by 11 bases, with 8 bases of the junction left unmatched. CDR3: CASSSPGLAGEGQYF. As DNA, the CDR3 is TGTGCCAGCAGCTCGCCGGGACTAGCGGGGGAGGGGCAGTATTTT.

The chain is built from TRBV15 and TRBJ1-2; tentatively, D is TRBD1 (6 bases). The ends were cut back, 1 base at V and 4 bases at J, with 16 bases in the middle. Per germline, CDR1 LNHNV and CDR2 YYDKDF (reference sequence). The CDR3 length is 16 residues. The chain's CDR3 is CATSRAGEGGIYGYTF. DNA for the CDR3: TGTGCCACCAGCAGAGCCGGGGAGGGGGGGATCTATGGCTACACCTTC.

This sequence joins TRBV18 and TRBJ1-1; TRBD1 matches 10 bases. With V trimmed by 7 bases and J by 0 bases, 2 bases remained unmatched. This CDR3 is built from 14 residues. Germline values: CDR1 KGHSH, CDR2 LQKENI. DNA of the CDR3: TGTGCCAGCTTTGGACAGGGGGTGAACACTGAAGCTTTCTTT. Protein sequence: CASFGQGVNTEAFF.

The CDR3 protein is CASSQGRSQGRGYTF. CDR3 DNA sequence: TGCGCCAGCAGCCAAGGTCGGAGTCAGGGGCGAGGCTACACCTTC. The chain has TRBV4-1 and TRBJ1-2; D may be TRBD1 (6 bases). Trimming took off 1 base at V and 8 bases at J, with 17 bases between the two ends. The CDR3 is 15 residues long. CDR1 is MGHRA, CDR2 YSYEKL, per germline.

The chain employs TRBV3-1 (or the pseudogene TRBV3-2) and TRBJ2-5; D perhaps matches TRBD2 (5 bases). Germline V gene data show CDR1 as LGHDT and CDR2 as YNNKEL (reference sequence). The CDR3 spans 17 residues. Deletions cut 0 bases from V and 2 bases from J, with 16 bases between. The CDR3 loop is CASSQEVVRAVQETQYF. Written as DNA, the CDR3 is TGTGCCAGCAGCCAAGAGGTAGTTAGAGCGGTTCAAGAGACCCAGTACTTC.

The chain recombines TRBV19 with TRBJ1-1, with D uncertain. The V gene's germline CDR1 is LNHDA and CDR2 SQIVND (reference sequence). The germline V and J ends were trimmed by 5 bases and 0 bases, with 10 bases remaining between them. The CDR3 totals 14 residues. CDR3 loop: CASSLPSMNTEAFF. CDR3 bases: TGTGCCAGTAGTCTCCCCTCTATGAACACTGAAGCTTTCTTT.

The chain joins TRBV28 to TRBJ2-7; 7 bases align to TRBD1. Germline V gene data show CDR1 as MDHEN and CDR2 as SYDVKM. With 5 bases clipped from V and 0 bases from J, the junction kept 7 bases outside the gene matches. This CDR3 contains 15 residues. The CDR3: CASSTTGQVSYEQYF. In DNA form, the CDR3 reads TGTGCCAGCAGTACCACAGGACAGGTCTCCTACGAGCAGTACTTC. The full variable domain, completed using reference TRBV28 and TRBJ2-7, is DVKVTQSSRYLVKRTGEKVFLECVQDMDHENMFWYRQDPGLGLRLIYFSYDVKMKEKGDIPEGYSVSREKKERFSLILESASTNQTSMYLCASSTTGQVSYEQYFGPGTRLTVT.

A word on this clone: Other nucleotide sequences in the sample specify the same CDR3. The rearrangement uses TRBV2 and TRBJ1-1; 7 bases match TRBD1. The germline V gene has CDR1 SNHLY and CDR2 FYNNEI. The CDR3 totals 13 residues. The J segment lost 5 bases and the V segment lost 4 bases, leaving 4 bases of the junction unmatched. CDR3 region: CASSGQGLTEAFF. The DNA of the CDR3 is TGTGCCAGCAGTGGACAGGGTTTGACTGAAGCTTTCTTT.